The rows below give T cell receptor beta chains drawn from one sample of a study of blood T cells in healthy people across ages. TCRdb called the 5' RACE reads again in MiXCR, with one record for every CDR3 protein. The table has some 1.7 million distinct CDR3 sequences, approximately 30% seen once. Sequencing used blood. These receptors were taken from a woman under 40 in good health. Each CDR3 is given with its conserved first and last residue. Each record gives: V gene, clone size, J gene, D gene, CDR3 length, CDR3 DNA, CDR3 protein. D genes are given only for firm matches. Clone size is shown for a subset of rows, as once, few, many or a class of expanded clone.

V: TRBV2
size: few
J: TRBJ1-2
D: .
length: 11
DNA: TGTGCCACCTTCACAGGGTATGGCTACACCTTC
CDR3: CATFTGYGYTF

V: TRBV7-2
size: many
J: TRBJ2-7
D: TRBD2
length: 16
DNA: TGTGCCAGCAGCCTCCGGACTAGCGGGAGGGCCAACGAGCAGTACTTC
CDR3: CASSLRTSGRANEQYF

V: TRBV6-5
size: few
J: TRBJ2-6
D: .
length: 14
DNA: TGTGCCAGCGGAACTTACTCTGGGGCCAACGTCCTGACTTTC
CDR3: CASGTYSGANVLTF

V: TRBV5-1
size: few
J: TRBJ2-1
D: TRBD2
length: 16
DNA: TGCGCCAGCAGCTTGCGCGCGGGGGAAATTTACAATGAGCAGTTCTTC
CDR3: CASSLRAGEIYNEQFF

V: TRBV10-3
size: .
J: TRBJ2-7
D: .
length: 12
DNA: TGTGCCATCAGTGACCTGGGGAGCGAGCAGTACTTC
CDR3: CAISDLGSEQYF

V: TRBV9
size: .
J: TRBJ2-1
D: .
length: 14
DNA: TGTGCCGGCAATCGATTCTCGGGGGAGAATGAGCAGTTCTTC
CDR3: CAGNRFSGENEQFF

V: TRBV7-2
size: .
J: TRBJ1-2
D: .
length: 13
DNA: TGTGCCAGCTCCCCTGGGAATAACTATGGCTACACCTTC
CDR3: CASSPGNNYGYTF

V: TRBV30
size: .
J: TRBJ2-5
D: .
length: 13
DNA: TGTGCCTGGAGTCCGGGGATCCAAGAGACCCAGTACTTC
CDR3: CAWSPGIQETQYF

V: TRBV6-5
size: .
J: TRBJ1-2
D: .
length: 15
DNA: TGTGCCAGCACCCGGTCGCGGATTCTAGGGTATGGCTACACCTTC
CDR3: CASTRSRILGYGYTF

V: TRBV21-1
size: many
J: TRBJ2-7
D: .
length: 16
DNA: TGTGCCAGCAGCATCCTATTAGACAGGTACTCCTACGAGCAGTACTTC
CDR3: CASSILLDRYSYEQYF

V: TRBV10-1
size: many
J: TRBJ2-3
D: TRBD2
length: 16
DNA: TGCGCCAGCAGTGATTATAGCGGGAGCGCCTCAGATACGCAGTATTTT
CDR3: CASSDYSGSASDTQYF

V: TRBV7-2
size: once
J: TRBJ2-3
D: TRBD2
length: 16
DNA: TGTGCCAGCAGATCCAGCGGGAGTAGGCTCACAGATACGCAGTATTTT
CDR3: CASRSSGSRLTDTQYF

V: TRBV29-1
size: many
J: TRBJ2-7
D: TRBD2
length: 14
DNA: TGCAGCGTTGAAGTGGCTCTAGCGGGACGGGAGCAGTACTTC
CDR3: CSVEVALAGREQYF

V: TRBV14
size: many
J: TRBJ2-4
D: TRBD1
length: 18
DNA: TGTGCCAGCAGCCTCGCGACAGACAGGGGTCTAGCCAAAAACATTCAGTACTTC
CDR3: CASSLATDRGLAKNIQYF

V: TRBV5-1
size: .
J: TRBJ1-4
D: .
length: 13
DNA: TGCGCCAGCAGCTTGGGCGAGGAGGAAAAACTGTTTTTT
CDR3: CASSLGEEEKLFF

V: TRBV10-3
size: many
J: TRBJ2-7
D: .
length: 13
DNA: TGTGCCATCAGTGAGTCGAGGACAAACGAGCAGTACTTC
CDR3: CAISESRTNEQYF

V: TRBV5-1
size: many
J: TRBJ2-7
D: TRBD1
length: 14
DNA: TGTGCCAGCAGCTCGGGACAGGGAATCCACGAGCAGTACTTC
CDR3: CASSSGQGIHEQYF

V: TRBV27
size: .
J: TRBJ1-2
D: TRBD1
length: 15
DNA: TGTGCCAGCAGTTTATCTTTCACAGGGGCCTATGGCTGCACCTTC
CDR3: CASSLSFTGAYGCTF

V: TRBV2
size: many
J: TRBJ2-7
D: .
length: 12
DNA: TGTGCCAGCAGTGCCAGCCGCTACGAGCAGTACTTC
CDR3: CASSASRYEQYF

V: TRBV20-1
size: .
J: TRBJ2-1
D: .
length: 13
DNA: TGCAGTGCTAGAGGGAATATAGCCAATGAGCAGTTCTTC
CDR3: CSARGNIANEQFF

V: TRBV28
size: few
J: TRBJ1-4
D: .
length: 15
DNA: TGTGCCAGCAGTTCTGACGGTCCACTTAATGAAAAACTGTTTTTT
CDR3: CASSSDGPLNEKLFF

V: TRBV18
size: .
J: TRBJ2-1
D: TRBD1
length: 17
DNA: TGTGCCAGCTCACCAAGGATGGCGACAGGGGGCTACGATGAGCAGTTCTTC
CDR3: CASSPRMATGGYDEQFF

V: TRBV9
size: .
J: TRBJ1-5
D: .
length: 13
DNA: TGTGCCAGCAGCGTAAATTTGGCGGCGCCCCAGCATTTT
CDR3: CASSVNLAAPQHF

V: TRBV28
size: .
J: TRBJ2-5
D: TRBD1
length: 15
DNA: TGTGCCAGCACTCCTCCCGGGACAGGGGGCGGTGAGCAGTACTTC
CDR3: CASTPPGTGGGEQYF

V: TRBV20-1
size: .
J: TRBJ2-1
D: .
length: 15
DNA: TGCAGTGCTAGAGATCGGCTAGCGATCGACAATGAGCAGTTCTTC
CDR3: CSARDRLAIDNEQFF

V: TRBV20-1
size: few
J: TRBJ1-1
D: .
length: 11
DNA: TGCAGTGCGGTTAGGGACACTGAAGCTTTCTTT
CDR3: CSAVRDTEAFF

V: TRBV27
size: .
J: TRBJ2-7
D: .
length: 13
DNA: TGTGCCAGCGACCCGAGACCACCCTACGAGCAGTACTTC
CDR3: CASDPRPPYEQYF

V: TRBV4-2
size: few
J: TRBJ2-7
D: TRBD2
length: 15
DNA: TGTGCCAGCAGCCCCGGGGGGGATTTCTCCTACGAGCAGTACTTC
CDR3: CASSPGGDFSYEQYF

V: TRBV29-1
size: many
J: TRBJ2-3
D: .
length: 13
DNA: TGCAGCTCCAGGGACGCTCCCACAGATACGCAGTATTTT
CDR3: CSSRDAPTDTQYF

V: TRBV20-1
size: .
J: TRBJ2-1
D: TRBD2
length: 13
DNA: TGCAGTGCTAGGATAGCGGGGCAAGAGACCCAGTTCTTC
CDR3: CSARIAGQETQFF

V: TRBV18
size: .
J: TRBJ2-1
D: .
length: 16
DNA: TGTGCCAGCTCACGCCAGAGGGGAGTCTTCGACAATGAGCAGTTCTTC
CDR3: CASSRQRGVFDNEQFF

V: TRBV6-2/TRBV6-3
size: .
J: TRBJ2-7
D: .
length: 12
DNA: TGTGCCACGCAGGGATTGAACTACGAGCAGTACTTC
CDR3: CATQGLNYEQYF

V: TRBV20-1
size: few
J: TRBJ2-1
D: .
length: 14
DNA: TGCAGTGCTAGAGGGCTTGGCTCCTACAATGGGCAGTTCTTC
CDR3: CSARGLGSYNGQFF

V: TRBV29-1
size: many
J: TRBJ2-7
D: .
length: 12
DNA: TGCAGCGTTGAATCCGATAGGAGCGAGCAGTACTTC
CDR3: CSVESDRSEQYF

V: TRBV12-3/TRBV12-4
size: few
J: TRBJ2-3
D: TRBD1
length: 16
DNA: TGTGCCAGCAGTTTAGTGGCAGGGGGCTTTCCAGATACGCAGTATTTT
CDR3: CASSLVAGGFPDTQYF